The present TCR beta chain was sequenced within a study of T cell repertoires in cytomegalovirus infection. As for the study in general: In the study, CMV epitopes included recently identified HLA-C-restricted and well-studied HLA-B-restricted ones. Regarding the study as a whole: Within the response measured ex vivo, HLA-C-restricted CMV-specific TCR beta clonotypes were dominant. Adding up the frequency of public TCR beta families identified people who carried CMV plus the relevant HLA.

V lost 2 bases, J lost 5 bases, and 6 bases stayed unmatched. The CDR3 contains 16 residues. Germline values: CDR1 SEHNR, CDR2 FQNEAQ (reference sequence). TCRdb passed the reads through MiXCR, listing each CDR3 protein once. The repertoire holds some 920,000 distinct CDR3 sequences, with 25% to 40% as singletons. This clonotype was counted ten times or more. Its antigen is undetermined. The receptor was isolated from a human donor in good health (CMV status not recorded). Some clones in this sample may be carry-over from other donors' samples. The input for sequencing was cultured CD8+ T cells from PBMCs, taken from culture after CMV antigen stimulation. The chain joins TRBV7-9 to TRBJ2-2, with 9 bases that match TRBD1. Written as DNA, the CDR3 is TGTGCCAGCAGCTTATCGCCGGGACAGGGAACCGGGGAGCTGTTTTTT. Its protein product is CASSLSPGQGTGELFF. The full variable domain, completed using reference TRBV7-9 and TRBJ2-2, is DTGVSQNPRHKITKRGQNVTFRCDPISEHNRLYWYRQTLGQGPEFLTYFQNEAQLEKSRLLSDRFSAERPKGSFSTLEIQRTEQGDSAMYLCASSLSPGQGTGELFFGEGSRLTVL.